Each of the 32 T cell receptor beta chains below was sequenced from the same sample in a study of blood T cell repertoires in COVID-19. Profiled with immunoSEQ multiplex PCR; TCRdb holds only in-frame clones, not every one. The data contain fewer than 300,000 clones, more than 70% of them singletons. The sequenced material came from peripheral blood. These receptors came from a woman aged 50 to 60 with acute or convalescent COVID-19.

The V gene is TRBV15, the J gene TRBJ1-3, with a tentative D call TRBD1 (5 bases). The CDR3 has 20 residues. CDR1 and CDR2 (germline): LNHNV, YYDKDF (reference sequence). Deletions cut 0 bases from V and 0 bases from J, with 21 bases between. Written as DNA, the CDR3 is TGTGCCACCAGCAGAGATTTCAGCCTGAGGACAAGAAGCTCTGGAAACACCATATATTTT. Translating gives CATSRDFSLRTRSSGNTIYF.

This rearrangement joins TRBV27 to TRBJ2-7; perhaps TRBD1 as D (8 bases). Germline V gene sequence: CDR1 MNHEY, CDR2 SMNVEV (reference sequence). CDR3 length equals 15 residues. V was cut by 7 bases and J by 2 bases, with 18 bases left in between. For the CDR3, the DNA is TGTGCCAGCACCGCCGGGGGGACAGGCGCCTACGAGCAGTACTTC. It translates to CASTAGGTGAYEQYF.

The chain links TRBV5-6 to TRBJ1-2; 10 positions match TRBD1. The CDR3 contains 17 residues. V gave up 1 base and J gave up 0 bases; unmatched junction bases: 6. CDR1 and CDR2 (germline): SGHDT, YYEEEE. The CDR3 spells CASSLLTGGATNYGYTF. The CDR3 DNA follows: TGTGCCAGCAGCTTGTTGACAGGGGGCGCAACTAACTATGGCTACACCTTC.

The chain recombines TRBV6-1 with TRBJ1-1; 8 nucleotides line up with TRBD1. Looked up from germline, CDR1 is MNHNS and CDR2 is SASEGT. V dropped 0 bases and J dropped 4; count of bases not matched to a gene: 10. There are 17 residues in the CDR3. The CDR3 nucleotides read TGTGCCAGCAGTGAAGCGTTAGACAGGGGATTTCCCACTGAAGCTTTCTTT. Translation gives CASSEALDRGFPTEAFF.

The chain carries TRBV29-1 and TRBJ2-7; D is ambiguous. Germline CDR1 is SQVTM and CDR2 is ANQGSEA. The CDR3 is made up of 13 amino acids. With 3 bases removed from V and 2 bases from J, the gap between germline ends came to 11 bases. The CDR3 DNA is TGCAGCGTTGAGGCAGGTACCCCCTACGAGCAGTACTTC. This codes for CSVEAGTPYEQYF.

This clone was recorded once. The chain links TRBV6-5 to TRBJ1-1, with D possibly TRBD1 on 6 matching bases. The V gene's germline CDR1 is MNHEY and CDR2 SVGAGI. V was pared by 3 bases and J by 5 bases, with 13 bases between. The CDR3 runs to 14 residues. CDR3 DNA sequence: TGTGCCAGCAGTTATCAAGTAACAGGGACTGAAGCTTTCTTT. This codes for CASSYQVTGTEAFF.

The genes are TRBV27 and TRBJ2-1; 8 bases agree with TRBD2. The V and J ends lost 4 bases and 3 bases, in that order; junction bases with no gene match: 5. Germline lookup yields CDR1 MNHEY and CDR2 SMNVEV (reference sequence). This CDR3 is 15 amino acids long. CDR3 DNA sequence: TGTGCCAGCAGTTGGACTAGCTTGGGCTACAATGAGCAGTTCTTC. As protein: CASSWTSLGYNEQFF.

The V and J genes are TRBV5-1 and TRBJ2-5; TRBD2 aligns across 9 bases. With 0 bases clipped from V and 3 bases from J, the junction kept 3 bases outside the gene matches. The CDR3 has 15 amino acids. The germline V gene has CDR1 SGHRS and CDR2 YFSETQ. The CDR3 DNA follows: TGCGCCAGCAGCTTGGCGCGGGAGGGCGAAGAGACCCAGTACTTC. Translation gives CASSLAREGEETQYF.

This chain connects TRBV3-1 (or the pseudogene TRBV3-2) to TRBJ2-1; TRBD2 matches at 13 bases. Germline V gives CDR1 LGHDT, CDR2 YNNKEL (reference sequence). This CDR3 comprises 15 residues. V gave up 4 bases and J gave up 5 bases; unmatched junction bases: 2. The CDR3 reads CASSLGLAGDNEQFF. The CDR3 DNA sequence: TGTGCCAGCAGCCTTGGACTAGCGGGAGACAATGAGCAGTTCTTC.

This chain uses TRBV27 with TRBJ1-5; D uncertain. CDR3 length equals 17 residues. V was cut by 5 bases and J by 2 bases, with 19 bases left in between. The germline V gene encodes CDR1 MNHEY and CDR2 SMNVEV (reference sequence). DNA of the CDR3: TGTGCCAGCAGTCCAACCCCGGGGAGGCTACGCAATCAGCCCCAGCATTTT. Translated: CASSPTPGRLRNQPQHF.

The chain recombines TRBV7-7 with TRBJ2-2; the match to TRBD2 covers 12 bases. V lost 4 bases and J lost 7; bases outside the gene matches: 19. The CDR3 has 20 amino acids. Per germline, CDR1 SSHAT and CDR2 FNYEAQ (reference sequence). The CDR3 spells CASSSTLRGRLAGDNGELFF. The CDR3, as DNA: TGTGCCAGCAGCTCCACCTTGAGGGGGAGACTAGCGGGAGATAACGGGGAGCTGTTTTTT.

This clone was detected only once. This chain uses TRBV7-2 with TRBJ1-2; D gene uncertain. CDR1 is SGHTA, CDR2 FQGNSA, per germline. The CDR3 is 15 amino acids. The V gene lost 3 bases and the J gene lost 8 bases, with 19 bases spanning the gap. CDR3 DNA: TGTGCCAGCAGCTTCCCTACGACCGAACTGAGGGGCTACACCTTC. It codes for CASSFPTTELRGYTF. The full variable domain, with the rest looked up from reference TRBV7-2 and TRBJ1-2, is GAGVSQSPSNKVTEKGKDVELRCDPISGHTALYWYRQSLGQGLEFLIYFQGNSAPDKSGLPSDRFSAERTGGSVSTLTIQRTQQEDSAVYLCASSFPTTELRGYTFGSGTRLTVV.

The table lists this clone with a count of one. In DNA form, the CDR3 reads TGCAGCGTTGAACCAACAGGGGATGACTACAATGAGCAGTTCTTC. This gives the protein CSVEPTGDDYNEQFF. V usage is TRBV29-1 and J usage is TRBJ2-1; TRBD1 agrees at 7 bases. The germline gives CDR1 SQVTM, CDR2 ANQGSEA. This CDR3 has 15 residues. Losses at the gene ends were 2 bases for V and 3 bases for J; bases not matched to a gene: 7.

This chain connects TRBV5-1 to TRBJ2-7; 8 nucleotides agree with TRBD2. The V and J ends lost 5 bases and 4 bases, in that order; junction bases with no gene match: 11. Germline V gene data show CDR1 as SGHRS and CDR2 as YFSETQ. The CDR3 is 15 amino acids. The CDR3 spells CASSPGRAGTYEQYF. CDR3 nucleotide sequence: TGCGCCAGCAGTCCCGGGAGGGCCGGTACTTACGAGCAGTACTTC.

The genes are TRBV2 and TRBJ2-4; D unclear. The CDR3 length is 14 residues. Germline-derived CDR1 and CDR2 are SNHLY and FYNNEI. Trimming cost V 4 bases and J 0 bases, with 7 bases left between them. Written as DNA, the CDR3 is TGTGCCAGCAGTGTGGAGTTAGCCAAAAACATTCAGTACTTC. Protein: CASSVELAKNIQYF.

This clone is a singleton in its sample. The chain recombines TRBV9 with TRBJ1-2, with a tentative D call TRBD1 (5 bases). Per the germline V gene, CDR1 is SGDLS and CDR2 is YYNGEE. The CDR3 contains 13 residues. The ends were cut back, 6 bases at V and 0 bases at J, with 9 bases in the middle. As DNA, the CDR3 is TGTGCCAGCAACAGGCGAGCTAACTATGGCTACACCTTC. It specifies CASNRRANYGYTF.

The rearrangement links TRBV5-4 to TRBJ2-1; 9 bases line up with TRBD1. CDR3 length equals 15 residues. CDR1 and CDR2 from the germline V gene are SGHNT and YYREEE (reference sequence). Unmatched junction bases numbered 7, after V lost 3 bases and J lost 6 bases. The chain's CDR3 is CASSSGTGLVNEQFF. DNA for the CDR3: TGTGCCAGCAGCTCCGGGACAGGGCTCGTCAATGAGCAGTTCTTC.

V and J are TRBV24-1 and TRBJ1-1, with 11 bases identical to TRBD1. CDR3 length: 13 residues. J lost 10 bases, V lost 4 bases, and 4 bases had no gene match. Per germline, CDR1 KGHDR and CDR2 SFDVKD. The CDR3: CATSDGQGAGAFF. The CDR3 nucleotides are TGTGCCACCAGTGACGGACAGGGGGCAGGAGCTTTCTTT.

This chain's CDR3 is CASSSAGTEIGGTEAFF. Written as DNA, the CDR3 is TGTGCCAGCAGCTCAGCCGGGACAGAGATAGGCGGCACTGAAGCTTTCTTT. This chain connects TRBV13 to TRBJ1-1, with TRBD1 matching 7 bases. Trimming cost V 4 bases and J 4 bases; bases outside gene matches: 15. This CDR3 region has 17 residues. Germline CDR1 reads PRHDT; CDR2 reads FYEKMQ (reference sequence). Based on the CDR3 plus reference TRBV13 and TRBJ1-1, the full variable domain is AAGVIQSPRHLIKEKRETATLKCYPIPRHDTVYWYQQGPGQDPQFLISFYEKMQSDKGSIPDRFSAQQFSDYHSELNMSSLELGDSALYFCASSSAGTEIGGTEAFFGQGTRLTVV.

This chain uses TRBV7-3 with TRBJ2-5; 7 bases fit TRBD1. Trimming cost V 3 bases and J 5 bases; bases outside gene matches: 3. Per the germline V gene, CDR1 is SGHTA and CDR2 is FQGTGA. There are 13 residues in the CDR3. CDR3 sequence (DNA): TGTGCCAGCAGCTTGGACAGGAGGGAGACCCAGTACTTC. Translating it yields CASSLDRRETQYF.

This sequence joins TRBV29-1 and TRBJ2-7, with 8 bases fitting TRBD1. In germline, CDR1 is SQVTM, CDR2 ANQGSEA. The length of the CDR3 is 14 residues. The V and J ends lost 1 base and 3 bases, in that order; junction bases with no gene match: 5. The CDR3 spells CSVEGQGNNYEQYF. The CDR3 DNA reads TGCAGCGTTGAAGGACAGGGGAATAACTACGAGCAGTACTTC.

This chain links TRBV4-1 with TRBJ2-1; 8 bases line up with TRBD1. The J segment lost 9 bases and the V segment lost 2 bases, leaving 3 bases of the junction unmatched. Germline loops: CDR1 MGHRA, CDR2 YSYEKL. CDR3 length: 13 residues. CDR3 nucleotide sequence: TGCGCCAGCAGCCAATGGGGACAGGCTGAGCAGTTCTTC. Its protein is CASSQWGQAEQFF.

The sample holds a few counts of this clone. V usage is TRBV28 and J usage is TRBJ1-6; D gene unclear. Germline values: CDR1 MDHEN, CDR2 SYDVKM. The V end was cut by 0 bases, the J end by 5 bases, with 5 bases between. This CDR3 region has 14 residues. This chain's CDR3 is CASSLWQDNSPLHF. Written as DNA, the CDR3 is TGTGCCAGCAGTTTATGGCAGGATAATTCACCCCTCCACTTT. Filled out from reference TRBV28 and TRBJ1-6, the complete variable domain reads DVKVTQSSRYLVKRTGEKVFLECVQDMDHENMFWYRQDPGLGLRLIYFSYDVKMKEKGDIPEGYSVSREKKERFSLILESASTNQTSMYLCASSLWQDNSPLHFGNGTRLTVT.

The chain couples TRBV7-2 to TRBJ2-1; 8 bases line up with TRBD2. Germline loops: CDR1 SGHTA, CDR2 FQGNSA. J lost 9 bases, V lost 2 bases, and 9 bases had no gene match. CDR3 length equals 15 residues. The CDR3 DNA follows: TGTGCCAGCAGCTTATTTCGGGCGGGAGGAGCTGAGCAGTTCTTC. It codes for CASSLFRAGGAEQFF.

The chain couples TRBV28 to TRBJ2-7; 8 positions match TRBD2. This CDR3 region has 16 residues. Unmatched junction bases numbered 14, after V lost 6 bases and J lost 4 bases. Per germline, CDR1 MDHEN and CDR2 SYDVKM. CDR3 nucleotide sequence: TGTGCCAGCAGGGATCCGAAAAGCGGGAGTTGGTACGAGCAGTACTTC. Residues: CASRDPKSGSWYEQYF.

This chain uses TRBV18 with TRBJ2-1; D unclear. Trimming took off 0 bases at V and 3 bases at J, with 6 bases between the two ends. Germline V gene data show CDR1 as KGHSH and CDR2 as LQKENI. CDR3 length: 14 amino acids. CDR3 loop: CASSPPTFYNEQFF. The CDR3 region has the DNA TGTGCCAGCTCACCACCAACTTTCTACAATGAGCAGTTCTTC.

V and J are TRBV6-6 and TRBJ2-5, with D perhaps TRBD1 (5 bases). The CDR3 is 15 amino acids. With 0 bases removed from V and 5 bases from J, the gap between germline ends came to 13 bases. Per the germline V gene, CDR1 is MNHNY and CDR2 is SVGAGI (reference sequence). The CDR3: CASSYSRELRETQYF. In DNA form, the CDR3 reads TGTGCCAGCAGTTACTCCAGGGAATTACGGGAGACCCAGTACTTC.

The CDR3 DNA follows: TGTGCCAGCAGACGGGAGCCGGGCCCCGAAAAACTGTTTTTT. Amino acid sequence: CASRREPGPEKLFF. The chain recombines TRBV2 with TRBJ1-4; D is unresolved. Germline V lookup: CDR1 SNHLY, CDR2 FYNNEI. V lost 6 bases and J lost 8, with 16 bases in between. This CDR3 region has 14 residues.

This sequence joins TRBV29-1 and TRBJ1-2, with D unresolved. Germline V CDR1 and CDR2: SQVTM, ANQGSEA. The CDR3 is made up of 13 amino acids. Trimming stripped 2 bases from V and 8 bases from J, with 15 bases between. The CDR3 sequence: CSVENAGFGGYTF. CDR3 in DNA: TGCAGCGTTGAAAACGCGGGCTTCGGAGGCTACACCTTC.

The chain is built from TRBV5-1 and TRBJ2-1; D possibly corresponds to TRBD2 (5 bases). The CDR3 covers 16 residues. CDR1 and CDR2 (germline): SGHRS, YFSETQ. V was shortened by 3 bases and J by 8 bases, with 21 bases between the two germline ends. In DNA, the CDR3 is TGCGCCAGCAGCTCGCTAGCAGGAGAAAGTATCGATGAGCAGTTCTTC. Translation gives CASSSLAGESIDEQFF. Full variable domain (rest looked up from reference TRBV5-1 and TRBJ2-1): KAGVTQTPRYLIKTRGQQVTLSCSPISGHRSVSWYQQTPGQGLQFLFEYFSETQRNKGNFPGRFSGRQFSNSRSEMNVSTLELGDSALYLCASSSLAGESIDEQFFGPGTRLTVL.

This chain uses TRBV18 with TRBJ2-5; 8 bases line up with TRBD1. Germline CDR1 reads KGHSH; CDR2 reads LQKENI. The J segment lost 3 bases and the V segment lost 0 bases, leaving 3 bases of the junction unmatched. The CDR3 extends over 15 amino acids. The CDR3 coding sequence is TGTGCCAGCTCACCACCAGCAGGGGGCGAAGAGACCCAGTACTTC. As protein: CASSPPAGGEETQYF.

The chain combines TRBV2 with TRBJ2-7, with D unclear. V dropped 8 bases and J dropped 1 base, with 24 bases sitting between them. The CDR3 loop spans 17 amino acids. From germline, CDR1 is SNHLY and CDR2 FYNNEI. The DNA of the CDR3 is TGTGCCAGCTTCACTTTCCTATTCGGTTCAATTTCCTACGAGCAGTACTTC. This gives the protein CASFTFLFGSISYEQYF.